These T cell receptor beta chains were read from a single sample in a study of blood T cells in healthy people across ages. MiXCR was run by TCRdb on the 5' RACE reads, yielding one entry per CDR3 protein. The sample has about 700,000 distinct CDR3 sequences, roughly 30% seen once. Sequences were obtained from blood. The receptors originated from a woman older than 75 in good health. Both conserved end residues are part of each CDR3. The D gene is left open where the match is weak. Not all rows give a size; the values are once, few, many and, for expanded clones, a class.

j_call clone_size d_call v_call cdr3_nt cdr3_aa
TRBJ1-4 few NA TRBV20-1 TGCAGTGCTAGAGCTGCAACTAATGAAAAACTGTTTTTT CSARAATNEKLFF
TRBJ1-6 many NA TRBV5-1 TGCGCCAGCAGCTTGGACGGGGGCATCCGCAATTCACCCCTCCACTTT CASSLDGGIRNSPLHF
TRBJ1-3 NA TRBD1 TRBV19 TGTGCCAGTAGTATGGGGGACAGCTCTGGAAACACCATATATTTT CASSMGDSSGNTIYF
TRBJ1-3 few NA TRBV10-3 TGTGCCATCAACGCCCAGGGGCTCTCTGGAAACACCATATATTTT CAINAQGLSGNTIYF
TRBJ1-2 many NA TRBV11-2 TGTGCCAGCAGCTCACATCCCACGGGTGTCTATGGCTACACCTTC CASSSHPTGVYGYTF
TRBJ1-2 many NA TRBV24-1 TGTGCCACCAGCGCAACAGTTAACTATGGCTACACCTTC CATSATVNYGYTF
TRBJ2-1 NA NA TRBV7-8 TGTGCCAGCGGCGTCCGGGGGCAGGCCAGCTCCTACAATGAGCAGTATTTC CASGVRGQASSYNEQYF
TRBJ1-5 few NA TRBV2 TGTGCCAGCGCCGGGGTCGGTCAGCCCCAGCATTTT CASAGVGQPQHF
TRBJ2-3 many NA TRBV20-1 TGCAGTGCTAGAGATACTCGGACCACCACAGATACGCAGTATTTT CSARDTRTTTDTQYF
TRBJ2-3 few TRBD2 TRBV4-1 TGCGCCAGCAGCCAAGATCGGTGGGGGGGACCCACAGATACGCAGTATTTT CASSQDRWGGPTDTQYF
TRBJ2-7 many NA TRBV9 TGTGCCAGCAGCGGCAACCTAGGGGCCTACGAGCAGTACTTC CASSGNLGAYEQYF
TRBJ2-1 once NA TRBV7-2 TGTGCCAGCACTCGGAGCGGGTTAAGCTCCTACAATGAGCAGTTCTTC CASTRSGLSSYNEQFF
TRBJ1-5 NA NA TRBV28 TGTGCCAGCAGTTTAGTTGGAGCCCAGCATTTT CASSLVGAQHF
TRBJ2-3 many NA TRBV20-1 TGCAGTGCTAGAGTGTCATCAGATACGCAGTATTTT CSARVSSDTQYF
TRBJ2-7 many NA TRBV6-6 TGTGCCAGCAGCCTAGGGGGGGGATGGGGCTATGAGTACGAGCAGTACTTC CASSLGGGWGYEYEQYF
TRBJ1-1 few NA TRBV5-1 TGCGCCAGCAGCCCTTCGGGGGCCGGCACTGAAGCTTTCTTT CASSPSGAGTEAFF
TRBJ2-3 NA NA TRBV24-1 TGTGCCACCAGTGACCCCGGGACACCGAATAACACAGATACGCAGTATTTT CATSDPGTPNNTDTQYF
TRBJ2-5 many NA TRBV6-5 TGTGCCAGCAGGGAAGCGCCCGGACGAGAGACCCAGTACTTC CASREAPGRETQYF
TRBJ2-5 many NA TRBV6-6 TGTGCCAGCACACCTAGAGCAATGGAGACCCAGTACTTC CASTPRAMETQYF
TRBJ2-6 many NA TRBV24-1 TGTGCCACCAGTGATTACCCAGGCTCTGGGGCCAACGTCCTGACTTTC CATSDYPGSGANVLTF
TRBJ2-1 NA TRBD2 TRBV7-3 TGTGCCAGCAGCTCCGGGGAGACTAGCGGCATCCTCGGGAATGAGCAGTTCTTC CASSSGETSGILGNEQFF
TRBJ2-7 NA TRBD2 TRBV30 TGTGCCTGGAGTGTCGGTATATCCGGGACTAGCGGACCCTACGAGCAGTACTTC CAWSVGISGTSGPYEQYF
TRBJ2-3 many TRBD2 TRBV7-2 TGTGCCAGCAGCTTAGACCAGCGGGGGAGCACAGATACGCAGTATTTT CASSLDQRGSTDTQYF
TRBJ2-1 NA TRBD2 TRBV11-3 TGTGCCAGCAGCCGAAGACTAGCGGGGGCCGACAATGAGCGGTTCTTC CASSRRLAGADNERFF
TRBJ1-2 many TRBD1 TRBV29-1 TGCAGCGTGGCCTTGACAGGGGGCGTTTTAGATGGCTACACCTTC CSVALTGGVLDGYTF
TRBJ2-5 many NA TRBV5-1 TGCGCCAGCAGCTTGTCGGGGAACCTACAAGAGACCCAGTACTTC CASSLSGNLQETQYF
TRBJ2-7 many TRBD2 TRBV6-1 TGTGCCAGCAGTGGTGGGACTAGCGGGAGGAACTACGAGCAGTACTTC CASSGGTSGRNYEQYF
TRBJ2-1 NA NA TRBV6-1 TGTGCCAGCAGGGACCCCGGACTTTTCCATGAGCAGTTCTTC CASRDPGLFHEQFF
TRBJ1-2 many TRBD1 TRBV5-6 TGTGCCAGCAGCCCCGGGACAGGGGAAAGTTACTATGGCTACACCTTC CASSPGTGESYYGYTF
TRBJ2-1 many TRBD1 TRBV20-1 TGCAGTGCTGCGGAAGGGGGCCGGTACAATGAGCAGTTCTTC CSAAEGGRYNEQFF
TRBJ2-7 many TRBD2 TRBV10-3 TGTGCCATTCGCCGGACTAGCGGGGGGGATCGCCTACACGAGCAGTACTTC CAIRRTSGGDRLHEQYF
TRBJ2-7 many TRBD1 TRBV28 TGTGCCAGCAGACCGACAGGGGGCGCAGTCTACGAGCAGTACTTC CASRPTGGAVYEQYF
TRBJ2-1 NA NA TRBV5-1 TGCGCCAGCAGCTTGGCCCTTCAATACAATGAGCAGTTCTTC CASSLALQYNEQFF
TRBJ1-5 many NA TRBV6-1 TGTGCCAGCAGTGAAACCAGGCCCAATCAGCCCCAGCATTTT CASSETRPNQPQHF
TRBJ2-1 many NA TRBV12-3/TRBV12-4 TGTGCCAGCAGTTCCAGGGCGGGACTCTTATACAATGAGCAGTTCTTC CASSSRAGLLYNEQFF
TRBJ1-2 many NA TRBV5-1 TGCGCCAGCAGCTTGGTGGGGGCAGGCCTAGCCTATGGCTACACCTTC CASSLVGAGLAYGYTF
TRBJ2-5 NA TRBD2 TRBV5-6 TGTGCCAGCAGCTGGGGACTAGTTGAGACCCAGTACTTC CASSWGLVETQYF
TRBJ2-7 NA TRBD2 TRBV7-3 TGTGCCAGCAGCCCCCCCGGACTAGTTGACTACAATGAGCAGTACTTC CASSPPGLVDYNEQYF
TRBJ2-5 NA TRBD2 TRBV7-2 TGTGCCAGCAGCCGCGGACTAGCGGACACTTACGGGAAAAAAGAGACCCAGTACTTC CASSRGLADTYGKKETQYF
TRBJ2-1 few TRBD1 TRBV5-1 TGCGCCAGCAGCCCTGAAAGCCGGGGACAGGGTTACAATGAGCAGTTCTTC CASSPESRGQGYNEQFF
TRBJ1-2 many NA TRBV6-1 TGTGCCGGGGGACAACCTCCGGATGATGGCTACACCTTC CAGGQPPDDGYTF
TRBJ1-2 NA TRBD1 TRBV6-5 TGTGCCAGCAGTTACCAGACAGGGGCGGTCTATGGCTACACCTTC CASSYQTGAVYGYTF
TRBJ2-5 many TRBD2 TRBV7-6 TGTGCCAGCAGCGGACTAGCCGGCCAAGAGACCCAGTACTTC CASSGLAGQETQYF
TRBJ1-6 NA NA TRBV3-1 TGTGCCAGCAGCCAAGGTTCAGGCTTGTATAATTCACCCCTCCACTTT CASSQGSGLYNSPLHF
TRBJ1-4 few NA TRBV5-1 TGCGCCAGCAGCCGATACCAAGGGGTGGATGAAAAACTGTTTTTT CASSRYQGVDEKLFF
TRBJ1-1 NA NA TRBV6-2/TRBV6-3 TGTGCCAGCCGTCCTTGGGTGGAGGACACTGAAGCTTTCTTT CASRPWVEDTEAFF
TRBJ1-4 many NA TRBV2 TGTGCCAGCAGTGATACTATCGGCCTTGGGAAACTGTTTTTT CASSDTIGLGKLFF
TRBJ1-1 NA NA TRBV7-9 TGTGCCAGCAGCTTATTTACCCGGACCACTGAAGCTTTCTTT CASSLFTRTTEAFF
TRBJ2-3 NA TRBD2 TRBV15 TGTGCCACCAGCAGAGGGGGCGCGGGGGGCACAGATACGCAGTATTTT CATSRGGAGGTDTQYF
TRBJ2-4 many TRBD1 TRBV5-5 TGTGCCAGCAGGACCGGGACAGGGGGTCGAAACATTCAGTACTTC CASRTGTGGRNIQYF
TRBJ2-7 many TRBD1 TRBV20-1 TGCAGTGCTAGAGATGATTTGGTGGGGACAGAAGCCTACGAGCAGTACTTC CSARDDLVGTEAYEQYF